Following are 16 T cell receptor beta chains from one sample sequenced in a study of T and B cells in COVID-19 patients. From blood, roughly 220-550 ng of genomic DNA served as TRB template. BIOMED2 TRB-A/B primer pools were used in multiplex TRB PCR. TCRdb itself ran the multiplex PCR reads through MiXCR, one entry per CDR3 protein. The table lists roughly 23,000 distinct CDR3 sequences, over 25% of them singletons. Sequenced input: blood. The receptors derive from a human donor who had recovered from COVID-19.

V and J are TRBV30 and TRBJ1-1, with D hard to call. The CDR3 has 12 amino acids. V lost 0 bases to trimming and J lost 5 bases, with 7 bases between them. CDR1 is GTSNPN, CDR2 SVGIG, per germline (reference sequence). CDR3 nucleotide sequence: TGTGCCTGGAGTGTCGGAAGTACTGAAGCTTTCTTT. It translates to CAWSVGSTEAFF.

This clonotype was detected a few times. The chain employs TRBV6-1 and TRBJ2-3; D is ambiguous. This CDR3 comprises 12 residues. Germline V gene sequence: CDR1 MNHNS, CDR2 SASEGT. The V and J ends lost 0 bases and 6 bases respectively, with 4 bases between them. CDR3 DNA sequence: TGTGCCAGCAGTGAAGCGGGCGATACGCAGTATTTT. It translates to CASSEAGDTQYF.

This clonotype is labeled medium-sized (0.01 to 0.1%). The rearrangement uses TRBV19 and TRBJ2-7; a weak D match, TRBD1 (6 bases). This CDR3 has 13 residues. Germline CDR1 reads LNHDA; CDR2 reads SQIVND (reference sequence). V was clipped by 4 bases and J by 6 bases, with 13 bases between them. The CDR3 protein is CASSTQTGTEQYF. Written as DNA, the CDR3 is TGTGCCAGTAGTACACAAACAGGGACCGAGCAGTACTTC.

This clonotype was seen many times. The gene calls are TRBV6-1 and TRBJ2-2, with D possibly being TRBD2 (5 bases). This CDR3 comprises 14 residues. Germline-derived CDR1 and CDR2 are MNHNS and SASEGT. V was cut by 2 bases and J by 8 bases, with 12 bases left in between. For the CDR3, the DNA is TGTGCCAGCAGTGAAACCTTGAGGAGGGGGGAGCTGTTTTTT. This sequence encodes CASSETLRRGELFF.

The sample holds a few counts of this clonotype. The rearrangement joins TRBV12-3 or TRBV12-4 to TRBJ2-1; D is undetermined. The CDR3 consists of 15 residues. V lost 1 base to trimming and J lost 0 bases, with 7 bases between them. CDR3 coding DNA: TGTGCCAGCAGTTTAGGCAGCAGCTCCTACAATGAGCAGTTCTTC. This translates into CASSLGSSSYNEQFF.

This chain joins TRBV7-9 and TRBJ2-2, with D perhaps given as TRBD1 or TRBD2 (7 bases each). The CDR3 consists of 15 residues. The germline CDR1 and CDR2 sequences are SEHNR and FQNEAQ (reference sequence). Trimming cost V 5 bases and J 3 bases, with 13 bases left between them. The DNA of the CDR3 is TGTGCCAGCAGCCCAGGGGGGGGATACACCGGGGAGCTGTTTTTT. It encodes CASSPGGGYTGELFF. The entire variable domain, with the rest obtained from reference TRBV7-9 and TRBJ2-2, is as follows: DTGVSQNPRHKITKRGQNVTFRCDPISEHNRLYWYRQTLGQGPEFLTYFQNEAQLEKSRLLSDRFSAERPKGSFSTLEIQRTEQGDSAMYLCASSPGGGYTGELFFGEGSRLTVL.

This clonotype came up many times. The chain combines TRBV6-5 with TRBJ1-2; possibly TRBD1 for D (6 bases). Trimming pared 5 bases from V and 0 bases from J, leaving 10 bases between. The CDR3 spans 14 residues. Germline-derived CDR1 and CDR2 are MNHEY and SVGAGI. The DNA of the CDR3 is TGTGCCAGCAGTCCGACAGGCGCTAACTATGGCTACACCTTC. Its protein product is CASSPTGANYGYTF.

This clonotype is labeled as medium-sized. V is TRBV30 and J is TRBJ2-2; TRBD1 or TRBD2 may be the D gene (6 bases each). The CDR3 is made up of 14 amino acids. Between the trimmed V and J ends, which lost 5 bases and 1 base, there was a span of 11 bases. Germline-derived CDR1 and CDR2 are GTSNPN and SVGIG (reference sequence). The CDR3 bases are TGTGCCTGGCGGGGGCCCATGAACACCGGGGAGCTGTTTTTT. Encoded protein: CAWRGPMNTGELFF.

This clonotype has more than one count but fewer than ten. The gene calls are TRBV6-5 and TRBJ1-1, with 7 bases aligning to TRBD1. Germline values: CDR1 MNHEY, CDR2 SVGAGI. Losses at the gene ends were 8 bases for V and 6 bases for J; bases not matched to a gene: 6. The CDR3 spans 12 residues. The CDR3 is CASLNRGAEAFF. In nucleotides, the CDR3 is TGTGCCAGCCTAAACAGGGGCGCTGAAGCTTTCTTT.

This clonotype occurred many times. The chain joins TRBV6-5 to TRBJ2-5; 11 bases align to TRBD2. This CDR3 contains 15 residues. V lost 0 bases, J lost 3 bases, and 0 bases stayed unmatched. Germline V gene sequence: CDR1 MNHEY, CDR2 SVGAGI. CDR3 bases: TGTGCCAGCAGTTACTCGGGACTAGCGGAAGAGACCCAGTACTTC. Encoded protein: CASSYSGLAEETQYF.

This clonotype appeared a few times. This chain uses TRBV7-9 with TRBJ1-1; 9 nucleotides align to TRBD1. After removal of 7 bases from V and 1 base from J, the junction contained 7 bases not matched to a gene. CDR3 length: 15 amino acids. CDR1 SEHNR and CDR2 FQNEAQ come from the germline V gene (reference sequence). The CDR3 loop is CASTQQGARNTEAFF. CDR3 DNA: TGTGCCAGCACCCAACAGGGGGCGAGGAACACTGAAGCTTTCTTT. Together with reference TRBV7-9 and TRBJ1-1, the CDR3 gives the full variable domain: DTGVSQNPRHKITKRGQNVTFRCDPISEHNRLYWYRQTLGQGPEFLTYFQNEAQLEKSRLLSDRFSAERPKGSFSTLEIQRTEQGDSAMYLCASTQQGARNTEAFFGQGTRLTVV.

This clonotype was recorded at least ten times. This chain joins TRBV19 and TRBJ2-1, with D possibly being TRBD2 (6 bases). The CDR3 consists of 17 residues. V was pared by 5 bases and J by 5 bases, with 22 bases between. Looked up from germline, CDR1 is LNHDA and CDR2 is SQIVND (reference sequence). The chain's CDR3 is CASSSPPRGLRDNEQFF. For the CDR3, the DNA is TGTGCCAGTAGTTCCCCCCCCCGGGGACTTAGAGACAATGAGCAGTTCTTC. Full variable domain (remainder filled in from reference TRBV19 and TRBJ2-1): DGGITQSPKYLFRKEGQNVTLSCEQNLNHDAMYWYRQDPGQGLRLIYYSQIVNDFQKGDIAEGYSVSREKKESFPLTVTSAQKNPTAFYLCASSSPPRGLRDNEQFFGPGTRLTVL.

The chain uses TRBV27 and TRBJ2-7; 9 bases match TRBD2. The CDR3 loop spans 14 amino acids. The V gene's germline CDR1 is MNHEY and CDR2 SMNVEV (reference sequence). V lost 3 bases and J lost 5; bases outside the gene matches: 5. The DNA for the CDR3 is TGTGCCAGCAGTTTTAGCGGGAGTTCAAACGAGCAGTACTTC. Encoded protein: CASSFSGSSNEQYF.

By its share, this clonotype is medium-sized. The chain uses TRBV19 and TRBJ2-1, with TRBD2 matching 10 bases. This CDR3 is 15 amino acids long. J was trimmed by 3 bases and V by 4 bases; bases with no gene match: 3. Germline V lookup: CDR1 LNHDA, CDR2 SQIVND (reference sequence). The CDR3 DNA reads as TGTGCCAGTAGTACCGAGCGGGAGGGCTACAATGAGCAGTTCTTC. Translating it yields CASSTEREGYNEQFF.

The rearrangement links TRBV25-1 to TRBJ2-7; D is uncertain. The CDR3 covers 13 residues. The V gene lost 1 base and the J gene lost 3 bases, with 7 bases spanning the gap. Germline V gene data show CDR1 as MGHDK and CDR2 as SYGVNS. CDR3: CASSELRNYEQYF. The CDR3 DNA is TGTGCCAGCAGTGAATTAAGGAACTACGAGCAGTACTTC.

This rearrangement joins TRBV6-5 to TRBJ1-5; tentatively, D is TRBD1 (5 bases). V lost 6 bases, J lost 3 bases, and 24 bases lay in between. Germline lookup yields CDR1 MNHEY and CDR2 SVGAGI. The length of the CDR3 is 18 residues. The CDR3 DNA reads TGTGCCAGCAGCAAAAACATGGAGAAAGGGGCCAACAATCAGCCCCAGCATTTT. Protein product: CASSKNMEKGANNQPQHF.